Listed below are T cell receptor beta chains from one sample, sequenced in a study of blood T cell repertoires in COVID-19. The table came from immunoSEQ multiplex PCR; TCRdb's copy has only in-frame clones and leaves some out. The sample consists of hundreds of thousands of clones, 85% to 90% of them appearing once. Specimen: peripheral blood. The receptors shown here come from a woman aged 25-40 years with acute or convalescent COVID-19. Each CDR3 is given with its conserved first and last residue. A D gene is named only where the DNA matches it firmly. Rows may omit the clone size; those that give it use once, few, many or a size class.

d_gene	v_gene	abundance	j_gene	CDR3nt	CDR3aa
NA	TRBV30	few	TRBJ2-7	TGTGCCTGGAACGGGAAAACCTACGAGCAGTACTTC	CAWNGKTYEQYF
TRBD2	TRBV5-1	NA	TRBJ2-1	TGCGCCAGCAGATCTAGCGGGAGTTACAATGAGCAGTTCTTC	CASRSSGSYNEQFF
NA	TRBV9	NA	TRBJ2-1	TGTGCCAGCAGCGTGGCCCCCGGGAGACAAAATGAGCAGTTCTTC	CASSVAPGRQNEQFF
NA	TRBV6-5	NA	TRBJ2-1	TGTGCCAGCAGTTACCGGTCCTCCATCAATGAGCAGTTCTTC	CASSYRSSINEQFF
TRBD2	TRBV7-9	NA	TRBJ2-3	TGTGCCAGCAGCTCCACAGCGGGGGGGCCCACAGATACGCAGTATTTT	CASSSTAGGPTDTQYF
NA	TRBV3-1/TRBV3-2	NA	TRBJ2-1	TGTGCCAGCAGCCAAAACGGTTGGAGCTCGCATGAGCAGTTCTTC	CASSQNGWSSHEQFF
TRBD1	TRBV5-1	NA	TRBJ2-7	TGCGCCAGCAGCTCAACCGACAGGGACGAGCAGTACTTC	CASSSTDRDEQYF
NA	TRBV11-3	NA	TRBJ1-1	TGTGCCAGCAGCTCCGGGTTAGGCACTGAAGCTTTCTTT	CASSSGLGTEAFF
NA	TRBV28	once	TRBJ2-7	TGTGCCAGCAGTTCCAACGTACTCGGGACAACTCTCTACGAGCAGTACTTC	CASSSNVLGTTLYEQYF
NA	TRBV27	NA	TRBJ2-7	TGTGCCAGCAGTTTGGGTAGGTCGACAGTTCCCCGCGAGCAGTACTTC	CASSLGRSTVPREQYF
NA	TRBV6-5	NA	TRBJ1-1	TGTGCCAGCAGGGGGCGGTGGACTGAAGCTTTCTTT	CASRGRWTEAFF
TRBD2	TRBV29-1	NA	TRBJ2-3	TGCAGCGTTGTGCGGGGGGCCCCAGATACGCAGTATTTT	CSVVRGAPDTQYF
TRBD2	TRBV3-1/TRBV3-2	NA	TRBJ2-5	TGTGCCAGCAGCCATTCAACTAGCGGGGGGACGAAAGAGACCCAGTACTTC	CASSHSTSGGTKETQYF
NA	TRBV7-3	NA	TRBJ2-7	TGTGCCAGCAGCTTATGGCAGGGGGGCGAGCAGTACTTC	CASSLWQGGEQYF
NA	TRBV7-2	NA	TRBJ1-5	TGTGCCAGCAGCTTACAAACGCAGGCACCCCAGCATTTT	CASSLQTQAPQHF
NA	TRBV6-5	NA	TRBJ1-2	TGTGCCAGCAGTTACTATTCAGGGAACTATGGCTACACCTTC	CASSYYSGNYGYTF
NA	TRBV9	NA	TRBJ1-5	TGTGCCAGCAGCGTCTCAGGTAGTGGCGGGCAGCCCCAGCATTTT	CASSVSGSGGQPQHF
NA	TRBV9	NA	TRBJ2-5	TGTGCCAGCAGCGTAGCCCCGGGTGACCAAGAGACCCAGTACTTC	CASSVAPGDQETQYF